The 10 T cell receptor beta chains below come from one sample, sequenced in a study of blood T cell repertoires in COVID-19. Assay used: immunoSEQ multiplex PCR; TCRdb lists only in-frame clones, some missing. The sample yields 100,000 or so clones, roughly 79% seen once. The sequencing sample was made of peripheral blood. The receptor source for this set is a woman aged 70-85 years with acute or convalescent COVID-19.

The chain employs TRBV14 and TRBJ2-2; 8 nucleotides agree with TRBD2. V trimming: 1 base; J trimming: 5 bases; junction bases outside the gene matches: 6. Germline V gene lookup returns CDR1 SGHDN and CDR2 FVKESK. There are 16 residues in the CDR3. CDR3 nucleotide sequence: TGTGCCAGCAGCCAAGGGAGCCGCGGGGGGACCGGGGAGCTGTTTTTT. This sequence encodes CASSQGSRGGTGELFF. The full variable domain, completed using reference TRBV14 and TRBJ2-2, is EAGVTQFPSHSVIEKGQTVTLRCDPISGHDNLYWYRRVMGKEIKFLLHFVKESKQDESGMPNNRFLAERTGGTYSTLKVQPAELEDSGVYFCASSQGSRGGTGELFFGEGSRLTVL.

This rearrangement joins TRBV3-1 (or the pseudogene TRBV3-2) to TRBJ2-7; 9 nucleotides align to TRBD1. Trimming removed 4 bases from V and 3 bases from J; junction bases left unmatched: 7. The CDR3 consists of 15 residues. Germline V lookup: CDR1 LGHDT, CDR2 YNNKEL (reference sequence). The CDR3 DNA reads as TGTGCCAGCAGCCCCAGTGCGACAGGGGGCTACGAGCAGTACTTC. As protein: CASSPSATGGYEQYF.

V gene TRBV5-6 combines with J gene TRBJ2-3; D is unclear. Trimming cost V 1 base and J 2 bases, with 5 bases left between them. This CDR3 spans 13 amino acids. Per germline, CDR1 SGHDT and CDR2 YYEEEE. CDR3 sequence (DNA): TGTGCCAGCAGCTTGATGGCCACAGATACGCAGTATTTT. It encodes CASSLMATDTQYF.

The chain is built from TRBV5-1 and TRBJ2-1; the match to TRBD1 covers 11 bases. V lost 0 bases and J lost 3; bases outside the gene matches: 2. Germline values: CDR1 SGHRS, CDR2 YFSETQ. This CDR3 has 16 residues. CDR3 DNA sequence: TGCGCCAGCAGCTTGGAGGGACAGGGGGTCTACAATGAGCAGTTCTTC. Translation: CASSLEGQGVYNEQFF.

J is TRBJ1-1 and V is TRBV7-9; 7 positions match TRBD1. The CDR3 has 15 residues. With 5 bases clipped from V and 8 bases from J, the junction kept 14 bases outside the gene matches. The germline V gene encodes CDR1 SEHNR and CDR2 FQNEAQ (reference sequence). The CDR3 is CASSPALSGQTEAFF. CDR3 DNA sequence: TGTGCCAGCAGCCCCGCCCTATCGGGACAGACAGAAGCTTTCTTT.

The V call is TRBV4-1, the J call TRBJ1-1, with D tentatively TRBD1 (6 bases). The CDR3 covers 18 residues. Trimming cost V 1 base and J 0 bases, with 18 bases left between them. Germline V gene data show CDR1 as MGHRA and CDR2 as YSYEKL. The CDR3 is CASSQVFRGQGMNTEAFF. The CDR3 DNA is TGCGCCAGCAGCCAAGTTTTCCGTGGTCAGGGGATGAACACTGAAGCTTTCTTT.

The chain has TRBV6-5 and TRBJ1-1; D remains ambiguous. Trimming took 6 bases from V and 0 from J, leaving 11 bases between them. The CDR3 has 14 residues. Per germline, CDR1 MNHEY and CDR2 SVGAGI. The DNA for the CDR3 is TGTGCCAGCAGCGCCTCAACAGTGAACACTGAAGCTTTCTTT. Translated, it gives CASSASTVNTEAFF.

The gene calls are TRBV6-5 and TRBJ2-2; D remains ambiguous. There are 15 residues in the CDR3. The ends were cut back, 0 bases at V and 4 bases at J, with 9 bases in the middle. Germline CDR1 reads MNHEY; CDR2 reads SVGAGI. CDR3 protein: CASSYSGRGTGELFF. The CDR3 DNA reads as TGTGCCAGCAGTTACTCTGGGCGTGGCACCGGGGAGCTGTTTTTT.

The J gene is TRBJ2-7, the V gene TRBV12-3 or TRBV12-4, with D possibly TRBD2 on 6 matching bases. The CDR3 length is 12 residues. Trimming left V 6 bases short and J 3 bases short, with 9 bases between. The CDR3 sequence is CASSPGGYEQYF. The DNA for the CDR3 is TGTGCCAGCAGCCCCGGGGGCTACGAGCAGTACTTC.

This sequence joins TRBV29-1 and TRBJ2-3; 14 bases line up with TRBD2. With 8 bases clipped from V and 2 bases from J, the junction kept 9 bases outside the gene matches. CDR1 SQVTM and CDR2 ANQGSEA come from the germline V gene. The CDR3 runs to 16 residues. The CDR3 here is CSMTSGGARLTDTQYF. The CDR3 nucleotides are TGCAGCATGACTAGCGGGGGGGCCCGTCTCACAGATACGCAGTATTTT.